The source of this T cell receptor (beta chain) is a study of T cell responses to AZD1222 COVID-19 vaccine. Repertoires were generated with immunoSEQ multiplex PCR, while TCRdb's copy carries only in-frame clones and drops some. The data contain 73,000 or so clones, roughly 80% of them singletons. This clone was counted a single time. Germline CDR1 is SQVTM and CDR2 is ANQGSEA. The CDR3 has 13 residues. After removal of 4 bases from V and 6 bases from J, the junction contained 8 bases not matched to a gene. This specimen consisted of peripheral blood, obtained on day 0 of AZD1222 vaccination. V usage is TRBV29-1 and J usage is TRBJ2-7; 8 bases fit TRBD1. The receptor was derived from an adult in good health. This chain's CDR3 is CSVGGQGAREQYF. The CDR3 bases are TGCAGCGTTGGAGGACAGGGAGCCCGCGAGCAGTACTTC.